This T cell receptor beta chain was obtained from a study of CD8 T cells in ankylosing spondylitis. TCRdb called the 5' RACE reads again in MiXCR, with one record for every CDR3 protein. The sample has 35,000 to 45,000 distinct CDR3 sequences; 11% are singletons. This clonotype has at least ten counts. With V trimmed by 3 bases and J by 0 bases, 6 bases remained unmatched. The CDR3 runs to 17 residues. The sample consisted of blood, either unsorted or a sorted T cell fraction (not recorded which). The chain combines TRBV12-3 or TRBV12-4 with TRBJ2-1, with 9 bases aligning to TRBD2. The origin of this receptor is a male donor with ankylosing spondylitis or in good health (not recorded which). As DNA, the CDR3 is TGTGCCAGCAGTTTGGCTAGCGGGACCTTCTCCTACAATGAGCAGTTCTTC. Protein product: CASSLASGTFSYNEQFF.